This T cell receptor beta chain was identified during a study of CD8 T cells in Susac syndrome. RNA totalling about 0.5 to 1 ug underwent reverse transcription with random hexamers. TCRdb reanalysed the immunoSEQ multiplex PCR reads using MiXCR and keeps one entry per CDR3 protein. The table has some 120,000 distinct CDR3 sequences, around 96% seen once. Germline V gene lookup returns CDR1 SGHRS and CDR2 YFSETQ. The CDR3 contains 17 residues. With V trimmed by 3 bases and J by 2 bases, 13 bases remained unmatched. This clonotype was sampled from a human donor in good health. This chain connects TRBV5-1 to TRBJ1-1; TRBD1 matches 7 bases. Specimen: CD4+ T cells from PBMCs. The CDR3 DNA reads TGCGCCAGCAGCTCCAGGGGGGGAGGATTTGGAAACACTGAAGCTTTCTTT. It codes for CASSSRGGGFGNTEAFF.